This is a list of T cell receptor beta chains from one sample in a study of cytomegalovirus exposure and HLA in healthy donors. Some clones are missing from TCRdb's copy, which holds only in-frame ones; the method was immunoSEQ multiplex PCR. This table holds roughly 130,000 clones, more than 65% found once. The sample was PBMCs. These receptors were taken from a woman in her fifties or sixties in good health and CMV-seropositive. The CDR3 runs from the conserved cysteine through the conserved F or W. A D gene is named only where the DNA matches it firmly. Size values are once, few and many counts, or a class for expanded clones, and some rows have none.

J	size	V	D	DNA	CDR3
TRBJ2-7	NA	TRBV15	TRBD2	TGTGCCACCAGCAGAGATCGAAGCGGGGGCAACTACGAGCAGTACTTC	CATSRDRSGGNYEQYF
TRBJ2-2	once	TRBV19	TRBD2	TGTGCCAGTAGTTTGGGACTAGCGGCTGGAGCCCTCAACACCGGGGAGCTGTTTTTT	CASSLGLAAGALNTGELFF
TRBJ1-2	NA	TRBV6-5	TRBD1	TGTGCCAGCAGCGGGACAGGGCCCACTAGGGGTGGCTACACCTTC	CASSGTGPTRGGYTF
TRBJ1-5	few	TRBV27	NA	TGTGCCAGCAGTTTAGTCGCAGCGGACAATCAGCCCCAGCATTTT	CASSLVAADNQPQHF
TRBJ1-6	few	TRBV6-4	TRBD1	TGTGCCAGCAGTGGGGGACAGATTAATTCACCCCTCCACTTT	CASSGGQINSPLHF
TRBJ1-1	few	TRBV6-5	NA	TGTGCCAGCAGTTACTCAAGCCGGGGAAACACTGAAGCTTTCTTT	CASSYSSRGNTEAFF
TRBJ2-7	few	TRBV7-9	TRBD1	TGTGCCAGCAGCCACACAGGGGGAGGCTACGAGCAGTACTTC	CASSHTGGGYEQYF
TRBJ1-5	NA	TRBV6-5	TRBD1	TGTGCCAGCGGGGGAATACAGGGGGCAAGGCCCCAGCATTTT	CASGGIQGARPQHF
TRBJ2-2	once	TRBV27	NA	TGTGCCAGCAGTTTAGAGTGGGGGGACACCGGGGAGCTGTTTTTT	CASSLEWGDTGELFF
TRBJ2-1	NA	TRBV15	NA	TGTGCCACCAGCAGAGACCCGACTAGTAACAATGAGCAGTTCTTC	CATSRDPTSNNEQFF
TRBJ2-7	few	TRBV10-3	TRBD1	TGTGCCATCCGTGGGACAGGCCCGAGCTCCTACGAGCAGTACTTC	CAIRGTGPSSYEQYF
TRBJ1-6	NA	TRBV7-6	NA	TGTGCCAGCAGCTCCCGGAGAGGAAATTCACCCCTCCACTTT	CASSSRRGNSPLHF
TRBJ2-3	NA	TRBV6-5	NA	TGTGCCAGCAGTTACGGGGGCTCAGATACGCAGTATTTT	CASSYGGSDTQYF
TRBJ1-2	NA	TRBV5-1	NA	TGCGCCAGCAGCCTCTCATCGGGGGGGACCGATAGCTATGGCTACACCTTC	CASSLSSGGTDSYGYTF
TRBJ1-3	NA	TRBV6-6	NA	TGTGCCAGCACCACAAGAGGGTCCGGAAACACCATATATTTT	CASTTRGSGNTIYF
TRBJ2-5	NA	TRBV19	TRBD1	TGTGCCAGTAGCGGGGGTTTACAGGGGGGAGAGACCCAGTACTTC	CASSGGLQGGETQYF
TRBJ1-1	NA	TRBV6-5	TRBD1	TGTGCCAGCAGTTACACCCTAGGGGGCCGGAACACTGAAGCTTTCTTT	CASSYTLGGRNTEAFF
TRBJ1-5	many	TRBV19	NA	TGTGCCAGTAGTATCGGCAGGGCCCTTGGGCCCCAGCATTTT	CASSIGRALGPQHF
TRBJ1-1	NA	TRBV7-6	TRBD1	TGTGCCAGCAGCCGTACAGGGGTGAACACTGAAGCTTTCTTT	CASSRTGVNTEAFF
TRBJ2-1	NA	TRBV6-6	NA	TGTGCCAGCAGTTACCCCACAGGGAGCTCCTACAATGAGCAGTTCTTC	CASSYPTGSSYNEQFF
TRBJ2-5	NA	TRBV5-4	NA	TGTGCCAGCAGCTATCCGACAGTAGAGACCCAGTACTTC	CASSYPTVETQYF
TRBJ1-2	once	TRBV6-5	NA	TGTGCCAGCAGTTACTCAATCGGGGGGGGCTATGGCTACACCTTC	CASSYSIGGGYGYTF
TRBJ2-5	few	TRBV19	TRBD1	TGTGCCAGTAGTATAACAGGGGGTTTGGAGACCCAGTACTTC	CASSITGGLETQYF
TRBJ2-4	few	TRBV19	TRBD2	TGTGCCAGTAGTAACTCACTAGCGGGGCGCGACATTCAGTACTTC	CASSNSLAGRDIQYF
TRBJ1-5	NA	TRBV5-8	NA	TGTGCCAGCACTAAGGGGGGGGAATCGGGCAATCAGCCCCAGCATTTT	CASTKGGESGNQPQHF
TRBJ2-7	NA	TRBV6-1	NA	TGTGCCAGCAGTGAAGTTACGGCCCAAGGGGTCGAGCAGTACTTC	CASSEVTAQGVEQYF
TRBJ2-7	few	TRBV18	TRBD1	TGTGCCAGCTCACAGGGACAGAAAAGCTCCTACGAGCAGTACTTC	CASSQGQKSSYEQYF
TRBJ2-1	NA	TRBV28	TRBD2	TGTGCCAGCAGTTCTCTGGGACTAGCGGGGGACGAGCAGTTCTTC	CASSSLGLAGDEQFF
TRBJ1-4	few	TRBV4-2	NA	TGTGCCAGCAGCCAAGGAGACCCCCGGGAACTGTTTTTT	CASSQGDPRELFF
TRBJ2-5	NA	TRBV7-6	NA	TGTGCCAGCAGCTTATCGGGGGGCAGATTAAACCAAGAGACCCAGTACTTC	CASSLSGGRLNQETQYF
TRBJ2-3	NA	TRBV14	NA	TGTGCCAGCAGCCACCGAGATACGCAGTATTTT	CASSHRDTQYF
TRBJ1-1	NA	TRBV6-6	TRBD1	TGTGCCAGCCGCGGACAGGGTGAAGCTTTCTTT	CASRGQGEAFF
TRBJ2-7	NA	TRBV27	TRBD2	TGTGCCAGCAGTTTGGTAGGGCTAGCGGGGGCCAAGAGCTCCTACGAGCAGTACTTC	CASSLVGLAGAKSSYEQYF
TRBJ1-6	NA	TRBV27	TRBD1	TGTGCCAGCTCAGGACAGGTTCGTTCACCCCTCCACTTT	CASSGQVRSPLHF
TRBJ1-1	NA	TRBV6-5	NA	TGTGCCAGCAGTTACGTCCGGGGTGGGTACACTGAAGCTTTCTTT	CASSYVRGGYTEAFF
TRBJ1-1	NA	TRBV14	NA	TGTGCCAGCAGCCACCTTGGGGAGGGTTCTGAAGCTTTCTTT	CASSHLGEGSEAFF
TRBJ2-7	NA	TRBV6-5	NA	TGTGCCAGCAGCTCCGGGACTGGGTTTATCAACGAGCAGTACTTC	CASSSGTGFINEQYF
TRBJ1-5	few	TRBV7-2	NA	TGTGCCAGCAGCTTCCGTGGGAGGCAAGGCAATCAGCCCCAGCATTTT	CASSFRGRQGNQPQHF
TRBJ1-4	once	TRBV7-9	TRBD1	TGTGCCAGCAGCTCGGCGACAGGGAGGTACGAAAAACTGTTTTTT	CASSSATGRYEKLFF
TRBJ1-5	NA	TRBV28	TRBD1	TGTGCCAGCAGTTTAGGGACAGGGGTTCTGGGCAATCAGCCCCAGCATTTT	CASSLGTGVLGNQPQHF
TRBJ1-2	once	TRBV5-5	NA	TGTGCCAGCAGCCCGGGGGGTGGGCAGCTTTTCTCTAACTATGGCTACACCTTC	CASSPGGGQLFSNYGYTF
TRBJ2-6	NA	TRBV11-2	TRBD1	TGTGCCAGCAGCCCTAGAGGAACAGGGGCCTACTCTGGGGCCAACGTCCTGACTTTC	CASSPRGTGAYSGANVLTF
TRBJ2-7	NA	TRBV2	NA	TGTGCCAGCAGTGAAGACAACGAGCAGTACTTC	CASSEDNEQYF
TRBJ2-1	NA	TRBV11-3	NA	TGTGCCAGCAGCTTAGGAGGGAGGCAGGGCCCCTACAATGAGCAGTTCTTC	CASSLGGRQGPYNEQFF
TRBJ1-1	NA	TRBV29-1	TRBD1	TGCAGCGTCCCAGGACAGGGGGCTGAAGCTTTCTTT	CSVPGQGAEAFF
TRBJ1-5	NA	TRBV9	NA	TGTGCCAGCAGCTGGCAGGGGTATAGCAATCAGCCCCAGCATTTT	CASSWQGYSNQPQHF
TRBJ1-5	NA	TRBV5-4	TRBD1	TGTGCCAGCAGCTCGGACAGGGGTGGCAATCAGCCCCAGCATTTT	CASSSDRGGNQPQHF
TRBJ1-1	once	TRBV5-4	NA	TGTGCCAGCAGCTTGGATCAGGGTCCGGGCACTGAAGCTTTCTTT	CASSLDQGPGTEAFF
TRBJ1-5	NA	TRBV6-1	NA	TGTGCCAGCAGTGCCGGGGTCTCTGGGGTTAATCAGCCCCAGCATTTT	CASSAGVSGVNQPQHF
TRBJ2-1	NA	TRBV29-1	TRBD1	TGCAGCGTTGAATCCGGGACAGCCTCTATCAATGAGCAGTTCTTC	CSVESGTASINEQFF
TRBJ2-3	once	TRBV19	NA	TGTGCCAGTAGTAGGACTGCACCAGATACGCAGTATTTT	CASSRTAPDTQYF
TRBJ1-5	NA	TRBV6-5	TRBD1	TGTGCCAGCAGTTATCACGGACAGGGAAGCAATCAGCCCCAGCATTTT	CASSYHGQGSNQPQHF
TRBJ2-7	few	TRBV19	TRBD1	TGTGCCAGTAGTCCATACACTGGGACAGTCAACGACGAGCAGTACTTC	CASSPYTGTVNDEQYF
TRBJ1-4	NA	TRBV2	NA	TGCGCCAGCCACAAAGCAACTAATGAAAAACTGTTTTTT	CASHKATNEKLFF
TRBJ1-5	NA	TRBV7-6	NA	TGTGCCAGCAGCTTAGGAGGGGGGCCCCAGCATTTT	CASSLGGGPQHF